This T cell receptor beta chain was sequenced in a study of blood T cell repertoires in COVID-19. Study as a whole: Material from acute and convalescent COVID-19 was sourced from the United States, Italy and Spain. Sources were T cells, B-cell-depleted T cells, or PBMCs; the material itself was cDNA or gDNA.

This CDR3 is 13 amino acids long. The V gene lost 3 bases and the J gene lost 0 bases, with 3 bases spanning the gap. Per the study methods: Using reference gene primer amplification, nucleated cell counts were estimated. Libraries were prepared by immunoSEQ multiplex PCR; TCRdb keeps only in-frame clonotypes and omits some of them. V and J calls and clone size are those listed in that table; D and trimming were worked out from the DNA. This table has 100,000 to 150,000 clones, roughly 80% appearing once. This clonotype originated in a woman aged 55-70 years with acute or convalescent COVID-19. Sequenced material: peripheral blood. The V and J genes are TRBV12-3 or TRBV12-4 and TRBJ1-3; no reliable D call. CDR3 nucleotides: TGTGCCAGCAGTTTTCGCTCTGGAAACACCATATATTTT. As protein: CASSFRSGNTIYF.